This T cell receptor beta chain appears in the sequencing data of a study of identifying expanded T cells in peripheral blood. Study observations and caveats: Variance in clone template counts between approximately two-week samples significantly increased with total template count across all healthy donors. About 1.2 clones differed between technical replicates, versus roughly 16 and 20 over time.

The germline CDR1 and CDR2 sequences are SEHNR and FQNEAQ (reference sequence). J was trimmed by 3 bases and V by 7 bases; bases with no gene match: 1. The CDR3 has 12 residues. During the collection period, no donor immune events like infections were recorded. Here immunoSEQ multiplex PCR was the method, and the copy in TCRdb shows in-frame clones only, minus some. Of 80,000 or so clones in the sample, approximately 84% were seen once. Points on this clone: The antigen is not known.

The rearrangement links TRBV7-9 to TRBJ1-1; 8 bases line up with TRBD1. The sample comprised blood. The receptor comes from a person between 18 and 75 years old in good health. CDR3 in DNA: TGTGCCAGCAAGGACAGGGACACTGAAGCTTTCTTT. Translation gives CASKDRDTEAFF.